The clone carrying this T cell receptor (beta chain) was counted at least ten times. What it recognizes is unknown. The record originates from a study of response to subunit inactivated influenza vaccine. CDR1 and CDR2 from the germline V gene are SGHNT and YYREEE (reference sequence). After removal of 5 bases from V and 1 base from J, the junction contained 12 bases not matched to a gene. This CDR3 region has 17 residues. Study-wide results and caveats: Seasonal influenza vaccination, on each occasion, was suggested by the authors to recruit few new T cells.

TCRdb redid the calling of the RT-PCR reads with MiXCR, one entry per CDR3 protein. The sample includes about 160,000 distinct CDR3 sequences, approximately 10% of them seen just once. The chain has TRBV5-4 and TRBJ2-1, with 7 bases lining up with TRBD1. Sequences were derived from non-naive T cells sorted from PBMCs, sampled about 40 days after vaccination. This TCR was sampled from a man over 45 who received an inactivated influenza vaccine. The CDR3 reads CASSQGTALGSYNEQFF. The DNA for the CDR3 is TGTGCCAGCAGTCAAGGGACAGCACTAGGGTCCTACAATGAGCAGTTCTTC.